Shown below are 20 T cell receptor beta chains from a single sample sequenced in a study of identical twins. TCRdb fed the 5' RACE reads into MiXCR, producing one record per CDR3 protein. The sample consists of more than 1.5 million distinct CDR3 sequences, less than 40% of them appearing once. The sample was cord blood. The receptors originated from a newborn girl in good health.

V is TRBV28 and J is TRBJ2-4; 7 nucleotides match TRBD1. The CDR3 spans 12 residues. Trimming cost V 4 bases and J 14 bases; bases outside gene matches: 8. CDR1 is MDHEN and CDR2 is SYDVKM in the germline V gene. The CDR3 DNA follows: TGTGCCAGCAGTTCACCAGGGACAGCCGAGTACTTC. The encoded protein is CASSSPGTAEYF.

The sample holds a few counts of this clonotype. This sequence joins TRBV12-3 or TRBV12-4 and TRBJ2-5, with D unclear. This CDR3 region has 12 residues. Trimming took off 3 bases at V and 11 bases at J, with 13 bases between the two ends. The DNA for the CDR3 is TGTGCCAGCAGTTTTACAGCTCCACCGCAGTACTTC. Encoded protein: CASSFTAPPQYF.

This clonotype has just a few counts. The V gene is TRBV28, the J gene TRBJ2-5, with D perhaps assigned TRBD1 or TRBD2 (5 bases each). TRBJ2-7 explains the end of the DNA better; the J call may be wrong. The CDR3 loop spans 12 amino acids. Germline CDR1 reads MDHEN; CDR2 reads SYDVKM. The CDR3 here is CAILGELAEQYF. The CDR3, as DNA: TGTGCCATCCTGGGGGAGCTTGCCGAGCAGTACTTC.

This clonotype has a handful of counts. This CDR3 is CASSERRKETQYF. The CDR3 DNA reads as TGTGCCAGCAGTGAAAGGCGAAAAGAGACCCAGTACTTC. The chain uses TRBV6-1 and TRBJ2-5; D call uncertain. CDR3 length: 13 amino acids. The V end lost 2 bases, the J end lost 3 bases, and 7 bases lay between the germline ends. Germline values: CDR1 MNHNS, CDR2 SASEGT.

CDR3 loop: CASSLSFGGEQYF. Written as DNA, the CDR3 is TGTGCCAGCAGTTTATCGTTCGGGGGCGAGCAGTACTTC. The chain links TRBV27 to TRBJ2-7, with a weak D call TRBD2 (6 bases). This CDR3 region has 13 residues. With 0 bases removed from V and 6 bases from J, the gap between germline ends came to 9 bases. Per the germline V gene, CDR1 is MNHEY and CDR2 is SMNVEV (reference sequence).

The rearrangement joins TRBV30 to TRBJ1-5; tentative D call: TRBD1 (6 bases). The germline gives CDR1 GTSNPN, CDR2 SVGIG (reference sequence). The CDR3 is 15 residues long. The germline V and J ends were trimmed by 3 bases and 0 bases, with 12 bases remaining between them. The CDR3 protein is CAWSTGTYSNQPQHF. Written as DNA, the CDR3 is TGTGCCTGGAGCACAGGGACATATAGCAATCAGCCCCAGCATTTT.

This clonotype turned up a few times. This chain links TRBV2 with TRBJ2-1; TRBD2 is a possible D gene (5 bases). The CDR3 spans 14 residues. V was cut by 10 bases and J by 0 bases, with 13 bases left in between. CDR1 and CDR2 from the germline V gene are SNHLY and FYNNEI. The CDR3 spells CATRTPSSYNEQFF. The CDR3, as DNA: TGTGCCACCCGGACTCCGAGCTCCTACAATGAGCAGTTCTTC.

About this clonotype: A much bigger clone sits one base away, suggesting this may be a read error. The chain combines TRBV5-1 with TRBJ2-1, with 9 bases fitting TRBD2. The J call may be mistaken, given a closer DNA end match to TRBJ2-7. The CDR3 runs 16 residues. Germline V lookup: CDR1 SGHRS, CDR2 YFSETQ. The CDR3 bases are TGCGCCAGCAGCCATCCTAGACTAGCGGCTTACAATGAGCAGTACTTC. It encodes CASSHPRLAAYNEQYF.

The DNA of the CDR3 is TGCAGCGTTGAATCAGGGGGCGCCTACGAGCAGTTCTTC. Protein: CSVESGGAYEQFF. This rearrangement joins TRBV29-1 to TRBJ2-1, with 8 bases matching TRBD1. The CDR3 runs to 13 residues. Germline CDR1 SQVTM, CDR2 ANQGSEA. V gave up 2 bases and J gave up 10 bases; unmatched junction bases: 7.

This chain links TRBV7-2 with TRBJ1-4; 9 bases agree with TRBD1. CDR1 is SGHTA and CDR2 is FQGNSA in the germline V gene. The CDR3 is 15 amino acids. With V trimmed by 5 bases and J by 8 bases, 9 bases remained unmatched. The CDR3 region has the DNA TGTGCCAGCAGCGTACAGGGGGCGCTCCTCGAAAAACTGTTTTTT. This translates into CASSVQGALLEKLFF. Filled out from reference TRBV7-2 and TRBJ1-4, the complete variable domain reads GAGVSQSPSNKVTEKGKDVELRCDPISGHTALYWYRQSLGQGLEFLIYFQGNSAPDKSGLPSDRFSAERTGGSVSTLTIQRTQQEDSAVYLCASSVQGALLEKLFFGSGTQLSVL.

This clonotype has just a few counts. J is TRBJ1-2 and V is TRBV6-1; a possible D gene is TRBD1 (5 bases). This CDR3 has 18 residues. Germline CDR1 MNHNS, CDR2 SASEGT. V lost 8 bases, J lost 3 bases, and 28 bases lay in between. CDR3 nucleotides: TGTGCCAGCTCAAATAGGGGAAATAGAAGGGTACAAGACTATGGCTACACCTTC. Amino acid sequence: CASSNRGNRRVQDYGYTF.

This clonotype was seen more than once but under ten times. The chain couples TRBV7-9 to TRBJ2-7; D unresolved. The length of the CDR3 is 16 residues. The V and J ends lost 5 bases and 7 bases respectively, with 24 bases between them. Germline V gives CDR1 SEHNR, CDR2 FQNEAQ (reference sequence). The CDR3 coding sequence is TGTGCCAGCAGCCCGGTCCGAGCAATGGGATTTGATGAGCAGTACTTC. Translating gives CASSPVRAMGFDEQYF.

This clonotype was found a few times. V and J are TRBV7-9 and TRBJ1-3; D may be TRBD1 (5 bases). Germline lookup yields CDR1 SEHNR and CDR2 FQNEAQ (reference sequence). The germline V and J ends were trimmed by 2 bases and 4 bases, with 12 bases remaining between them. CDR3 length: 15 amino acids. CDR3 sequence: CASSLRPGRGNTIYF. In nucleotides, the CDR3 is TGTGCCAGCAGCTTAAGGCCAGGGAGAGGAAACACCATATATTTT. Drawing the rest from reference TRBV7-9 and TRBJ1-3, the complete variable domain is DTGVSQNPRHKITKRGQNVTFRCDPISEHNRLYWYRQTLGQGPEFLTYFQNEAQLEKSRLLSDRFSAERPKGSFSTLEIQRTEQGDSAMYLCASSLRPGRGNTIYFGEGSWLTVV.

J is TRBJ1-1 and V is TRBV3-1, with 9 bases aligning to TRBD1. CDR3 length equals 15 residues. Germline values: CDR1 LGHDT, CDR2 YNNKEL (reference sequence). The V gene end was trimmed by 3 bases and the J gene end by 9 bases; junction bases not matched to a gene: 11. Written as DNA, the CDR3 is TGTGCCAGCAGCCACCACCTACCGGGACAGGGAAAAGCTTTCTTT. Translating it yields CASSHHLPGQGKAFF. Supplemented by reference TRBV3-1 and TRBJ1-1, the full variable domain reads DTAVSQTPKYLVTQMGNDKSIKCEQNLGHDTMYWYKQDSKKFLKIMFSYNNKELIINETVPNRFSPKSPDKAHLNLHINSLELGDSAVYFCASSHHLPGQGKAFFGQGTRLTVV.

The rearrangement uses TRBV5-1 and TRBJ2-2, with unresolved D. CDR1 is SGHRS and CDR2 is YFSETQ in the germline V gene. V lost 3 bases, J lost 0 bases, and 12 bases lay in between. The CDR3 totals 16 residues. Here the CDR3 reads CASSYTGRSNTGELFF. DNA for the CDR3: TGCGCCAGCAGCTACACTGGACGATCGAACACCGGGGAGCTGTTTTTT.

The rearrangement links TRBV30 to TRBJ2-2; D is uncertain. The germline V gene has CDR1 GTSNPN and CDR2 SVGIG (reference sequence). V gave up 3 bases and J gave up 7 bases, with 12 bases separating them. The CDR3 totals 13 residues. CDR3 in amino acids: CAWRGPPGGELFF. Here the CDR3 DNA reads TGTGCCTGGAGGGGCCCCCCGGGCGGGGAGCTGTTTTTT.

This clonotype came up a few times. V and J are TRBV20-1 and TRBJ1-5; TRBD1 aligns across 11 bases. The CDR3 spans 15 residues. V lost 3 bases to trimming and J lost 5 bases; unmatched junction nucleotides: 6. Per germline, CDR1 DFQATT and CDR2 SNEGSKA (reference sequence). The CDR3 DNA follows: TGCAGTGCTAGTTGGACAGGGGGCCTTTATCAGCCCCAGCATTTT. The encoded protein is CSASWTGGLYQPQHF.

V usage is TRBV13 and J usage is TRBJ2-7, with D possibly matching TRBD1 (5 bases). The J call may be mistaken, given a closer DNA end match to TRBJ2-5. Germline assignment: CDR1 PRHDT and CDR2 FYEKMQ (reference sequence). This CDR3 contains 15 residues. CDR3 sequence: CASSLARGEVETQYF. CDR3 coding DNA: TGTGCCAGCAGCTTAGCTAGGGGCGAAGTAGAGACCCAGTACTTC.

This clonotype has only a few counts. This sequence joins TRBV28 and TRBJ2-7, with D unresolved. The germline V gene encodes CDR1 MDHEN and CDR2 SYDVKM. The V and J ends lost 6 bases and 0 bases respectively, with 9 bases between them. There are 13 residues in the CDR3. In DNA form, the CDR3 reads TGTGCCAGCAGGGTCTTAGACTCCTACGAGCAGTACTTC. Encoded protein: CASRVLDSYEQYF.

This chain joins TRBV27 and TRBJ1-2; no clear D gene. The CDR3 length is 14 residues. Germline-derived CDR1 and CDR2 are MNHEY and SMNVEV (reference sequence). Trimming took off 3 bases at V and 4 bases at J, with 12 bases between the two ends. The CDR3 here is CASSFTVRGYGYTF. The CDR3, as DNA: TGTGCCAGCAGTTTTACAGTCCGGGGCTATGGCTACACCTTC.